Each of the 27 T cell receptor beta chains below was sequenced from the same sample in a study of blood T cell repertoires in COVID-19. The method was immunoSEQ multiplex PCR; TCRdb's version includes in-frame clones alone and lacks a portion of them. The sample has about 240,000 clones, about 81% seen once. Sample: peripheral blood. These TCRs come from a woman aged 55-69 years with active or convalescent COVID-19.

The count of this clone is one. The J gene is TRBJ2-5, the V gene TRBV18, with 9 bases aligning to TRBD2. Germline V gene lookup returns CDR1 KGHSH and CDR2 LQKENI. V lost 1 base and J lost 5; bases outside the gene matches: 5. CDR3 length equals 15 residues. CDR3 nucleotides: TGTGCCAGCTCACCACAGTCTAGCGGGGAGGAGACCCAGTACTTC. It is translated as CASSPQSSGEETQYF. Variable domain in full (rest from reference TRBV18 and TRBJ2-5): NAGVMQNPRHLVRRRGQEARLRCSPMKGHSHVYWYRQLPEEGLKFMVYLQKENIIDESGMPKERFSAEFPKEGPSILRIQQVVRGDSAAYFCASSPQSSGEETQYFGPGTRLLVL.

Written as DNA, the CDR3 is TGTGCCAGCTCCGGAAATCCAGTAGCCTATGGCTACACCTTC. Protein product: CASSGNPVAYGYTF. This chain uses TRBV18 with TRBJ1-2; D gene ambiguous. From germline, CDR1 is KGHSH and CDR2 LQKENI. Trimming took off 6 bases at V and 4 bases at J, with 15 bases between the two ends. The CDR3 spans 14 residues.

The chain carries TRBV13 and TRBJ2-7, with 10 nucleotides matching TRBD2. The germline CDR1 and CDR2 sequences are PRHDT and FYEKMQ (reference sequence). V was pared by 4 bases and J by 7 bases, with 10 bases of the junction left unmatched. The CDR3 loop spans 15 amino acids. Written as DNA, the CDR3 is TGTGCCAGCAGCTCCAGCGGGGGGGCCGTTTGGGAGCAGTACTTC. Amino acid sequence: CASSSSGGAVWEQYF.

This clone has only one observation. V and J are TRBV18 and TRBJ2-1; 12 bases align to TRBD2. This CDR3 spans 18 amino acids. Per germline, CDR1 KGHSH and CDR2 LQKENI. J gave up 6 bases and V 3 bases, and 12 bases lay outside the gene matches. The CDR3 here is CASSPRSTSGGAFNEQFF. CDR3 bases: TGTGCCAGCTCACCTCGATCGACTAGCGGGGGTGCCTTCAATGAGCAGTTCTTC.

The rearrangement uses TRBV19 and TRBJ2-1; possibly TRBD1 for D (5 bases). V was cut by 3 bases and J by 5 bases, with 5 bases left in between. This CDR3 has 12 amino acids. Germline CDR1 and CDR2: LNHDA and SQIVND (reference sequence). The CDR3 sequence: CASSIRDNEQFF. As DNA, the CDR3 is TGTGCCAGTAGTATCAGGGACAATGAGCAGTTCTTC.

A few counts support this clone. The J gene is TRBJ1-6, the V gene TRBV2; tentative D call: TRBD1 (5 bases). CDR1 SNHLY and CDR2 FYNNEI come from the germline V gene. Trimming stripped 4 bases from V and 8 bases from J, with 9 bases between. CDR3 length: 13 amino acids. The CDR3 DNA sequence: TGTGCCAGCAGTGTACCAGGGTATTCACCCCTCCACTTT. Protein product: CASSVPGYSPLHF.

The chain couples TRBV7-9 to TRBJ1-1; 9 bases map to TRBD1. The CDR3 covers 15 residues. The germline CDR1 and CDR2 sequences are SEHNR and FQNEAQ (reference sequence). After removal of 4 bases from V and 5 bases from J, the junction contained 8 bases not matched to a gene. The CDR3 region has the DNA TGTGCCAGCAGCTCCATAACAGGGGGCGGAACTGAAGCTTTCTTT. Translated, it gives CASSSITGGGTEAFF.

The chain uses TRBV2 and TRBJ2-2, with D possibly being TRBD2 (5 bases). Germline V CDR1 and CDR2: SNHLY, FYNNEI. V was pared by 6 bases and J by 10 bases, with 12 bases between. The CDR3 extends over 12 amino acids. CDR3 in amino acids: CASRDFLPELFF. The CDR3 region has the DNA TGTGCCAGCAGGGACTTCCTCCCGGAGCTGTTTTTT.

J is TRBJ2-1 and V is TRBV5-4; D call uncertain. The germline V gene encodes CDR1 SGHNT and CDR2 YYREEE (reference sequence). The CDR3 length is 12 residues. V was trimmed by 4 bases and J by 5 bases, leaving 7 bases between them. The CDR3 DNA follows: TGTGCCAGCAGCCGGGTAAACAATGAGCAGTTCTTC. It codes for CASSRVNNEQFF.

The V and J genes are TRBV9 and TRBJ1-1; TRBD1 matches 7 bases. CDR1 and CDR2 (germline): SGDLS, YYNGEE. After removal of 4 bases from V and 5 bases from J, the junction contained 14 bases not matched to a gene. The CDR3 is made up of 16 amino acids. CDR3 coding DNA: TGTGCCAGCAGCCCCTTCCTGACAGGGCAGGGGACTGAAGCTTTCTTT. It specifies CASSPFLTGQGTEAFF.

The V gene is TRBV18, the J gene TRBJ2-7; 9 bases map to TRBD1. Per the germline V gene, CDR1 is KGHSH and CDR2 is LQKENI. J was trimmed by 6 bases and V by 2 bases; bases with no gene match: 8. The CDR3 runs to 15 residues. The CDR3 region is CASSPLGTGRVEQYF. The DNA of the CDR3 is TGTGCCAGCTCACCATTGGGGACAGGGCGGGTCGAGCAGTACTTC.

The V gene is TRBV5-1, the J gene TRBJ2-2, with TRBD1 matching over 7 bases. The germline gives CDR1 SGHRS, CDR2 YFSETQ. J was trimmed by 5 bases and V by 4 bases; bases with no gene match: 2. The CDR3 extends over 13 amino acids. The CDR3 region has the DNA TGCGCCAGCAGCACAGGGGAAACCGGGGAGCTGTTTTTT. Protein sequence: CASSTGETGELFF.

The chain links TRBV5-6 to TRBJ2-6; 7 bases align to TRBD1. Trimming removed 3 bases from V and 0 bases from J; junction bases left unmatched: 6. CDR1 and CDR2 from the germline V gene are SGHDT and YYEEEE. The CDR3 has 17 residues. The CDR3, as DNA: TGTGCCAGCAGCTATAGGACAGGCCACTCTGGGGCCAACGTCCTGACTTTC. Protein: CASSYRTGHSGANVLTF. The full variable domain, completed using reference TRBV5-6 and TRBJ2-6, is DAGVTQSPTHLIKTRGQQVTLRCSPKSGHDTVSWYQQALGQGPQFIFQYYEEEERQRGNFPDRFSGHQFPNYSSELNVNALLLGDSALYLCASSYRTGHSGANVLTFGAGSRLTVL.

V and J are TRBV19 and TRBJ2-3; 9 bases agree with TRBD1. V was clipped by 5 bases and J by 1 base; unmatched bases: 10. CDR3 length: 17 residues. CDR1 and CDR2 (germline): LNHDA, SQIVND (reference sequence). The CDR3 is CASSALYRGRGTDTQYF. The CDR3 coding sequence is TGTGCCAGTAGTGCCCTCTACAGGGGGCGAGGCACAGATACGCAGTATTTT.

DNA for the CDR3: TGTGCCAGCAGCTTAGTTAGGCTAGCGGGGGGGCCCGGCACAGATACGCAGTATTTT. Its protein product is CASSLVRLAGGPGTDTQYF. The rearrangement uses TRBV7-2 and TRBJ2-3, with 12 bases identical to TRBD2. CDR1 and CDR2 (germline): SGHTA, FQGNSA. There are 19 residues in the CDR3. The J segment lost 1 base and the V segment lost 1 base, leaving 9 bases of the junction unmatched.

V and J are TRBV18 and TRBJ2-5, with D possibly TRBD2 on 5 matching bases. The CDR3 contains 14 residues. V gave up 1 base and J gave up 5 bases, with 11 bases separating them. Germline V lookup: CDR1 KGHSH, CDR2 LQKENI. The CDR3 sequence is CASSPREDSETQYF. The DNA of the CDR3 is TGTGCCAGCTCACCACGCGAGGACTCGGAGACCCAGTACTTC.

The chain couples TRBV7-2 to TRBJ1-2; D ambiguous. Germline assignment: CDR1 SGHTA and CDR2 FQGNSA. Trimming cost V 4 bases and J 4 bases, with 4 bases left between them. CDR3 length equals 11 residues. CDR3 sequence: CASSSFYGYTF. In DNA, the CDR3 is TGTGCCAGCAGCTCATTCTATGGCTACACCTTC.

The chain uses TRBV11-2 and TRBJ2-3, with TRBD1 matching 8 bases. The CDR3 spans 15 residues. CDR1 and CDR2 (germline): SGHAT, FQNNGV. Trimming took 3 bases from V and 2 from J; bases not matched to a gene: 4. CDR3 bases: TGTGCCAGCAGCTTTGGACAGGGAACCACAGATACGCAGTATTTT. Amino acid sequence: CASSFGQGTTDTQYF.

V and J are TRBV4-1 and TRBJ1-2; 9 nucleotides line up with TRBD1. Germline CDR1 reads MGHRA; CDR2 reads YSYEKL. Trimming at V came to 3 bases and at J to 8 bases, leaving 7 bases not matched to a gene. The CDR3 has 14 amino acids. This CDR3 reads CASSQRDRARGYTF. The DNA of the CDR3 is TGCGCCAGCAGCCAGAGGGACAGGGCGCGAGGCTACACCTTC.

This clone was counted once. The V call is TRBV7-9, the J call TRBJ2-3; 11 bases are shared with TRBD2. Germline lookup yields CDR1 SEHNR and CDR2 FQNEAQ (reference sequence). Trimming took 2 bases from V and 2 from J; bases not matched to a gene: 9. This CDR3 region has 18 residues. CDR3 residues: CASSLSSGGAVDTDTQYF. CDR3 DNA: TGTGCCAGCAGCTTAAGTAGCGGGGGGGCCGTCGACACAGATACGCAGTATTTT. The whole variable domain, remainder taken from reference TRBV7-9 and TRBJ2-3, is DTGVSQNPRHKITKRGQNVTFRCDPISEHNRLYWYRQTLGQGPEFLTYFQNEAQLEKSRLLSDRFSAERPKGSFSTLEIQRTEQGDSAMYLCASSLSSGGAVDTDTQYFGPGTRLTVL.

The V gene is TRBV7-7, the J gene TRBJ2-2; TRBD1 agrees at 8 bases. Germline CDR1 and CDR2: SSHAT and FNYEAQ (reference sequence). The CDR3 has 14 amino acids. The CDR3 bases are TGTGCTACCAGGCCAGGGGGCCACACCGGGGAGCTGTTTTTT. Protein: CATRPGGHTGELFF.

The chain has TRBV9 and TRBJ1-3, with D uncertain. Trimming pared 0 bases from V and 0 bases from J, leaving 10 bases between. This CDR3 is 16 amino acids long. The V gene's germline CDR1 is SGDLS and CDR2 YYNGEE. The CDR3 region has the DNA TGTGCCAGCAGCGTAGGGGCCAGCAACTCTGGAAACACCATATATTTT. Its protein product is CASSVGASNSGNTIYF.

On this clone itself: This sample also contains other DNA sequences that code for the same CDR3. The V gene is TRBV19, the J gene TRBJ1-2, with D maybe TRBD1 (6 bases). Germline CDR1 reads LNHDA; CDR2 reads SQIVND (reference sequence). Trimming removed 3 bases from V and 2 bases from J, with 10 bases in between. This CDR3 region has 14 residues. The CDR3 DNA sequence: TGTGCCAGTAGTATTGGACAGTTCAACTATGGCTACACCTTC. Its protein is CASSIGQFNYGYTF.

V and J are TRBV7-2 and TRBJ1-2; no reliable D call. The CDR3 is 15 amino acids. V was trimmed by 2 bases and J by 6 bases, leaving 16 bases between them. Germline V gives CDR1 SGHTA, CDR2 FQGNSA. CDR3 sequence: CASSLSPHSEDGYTF. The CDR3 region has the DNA TGTGCCAGCAGCTTATCACCCCACTCCGAGGATGGCTACACCTTC.

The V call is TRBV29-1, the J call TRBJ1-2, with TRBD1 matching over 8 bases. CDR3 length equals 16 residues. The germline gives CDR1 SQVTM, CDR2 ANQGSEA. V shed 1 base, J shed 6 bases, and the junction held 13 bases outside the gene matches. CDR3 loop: CSVEGWDRTSGNGYTF. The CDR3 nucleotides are TGCAGCGTTGAAGGCTGGGACAGGACCTCGGGTAATGGCTACACCTTC.

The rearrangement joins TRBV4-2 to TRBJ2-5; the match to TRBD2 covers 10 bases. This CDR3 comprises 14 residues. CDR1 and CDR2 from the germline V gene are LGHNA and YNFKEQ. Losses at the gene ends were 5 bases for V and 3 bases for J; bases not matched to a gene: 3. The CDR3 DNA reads TGTGCCAGCAGCGAAGCGGGGGGGGAAGAGACCCAGTACTTC. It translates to CASSEAGGEETQYF.

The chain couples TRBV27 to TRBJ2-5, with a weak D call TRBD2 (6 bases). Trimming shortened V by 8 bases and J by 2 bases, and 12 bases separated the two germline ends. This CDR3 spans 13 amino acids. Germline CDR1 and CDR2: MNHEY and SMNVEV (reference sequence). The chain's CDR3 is CASGGYSQETQYF. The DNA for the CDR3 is TGTGCCAGCGGGGGGTACAGTCAAGAGACCCAGTACTTC.